This TCR beta chain was documented in a study of CD4 T cells in relation to SARS-CoV-2 and coronaviruses (dated by TCRdb to about 2021). For the wider study: In the ViraFEST assay, PBMCs were cultured with antigen for 9 to 10 days, after which TCR beta CDR3s were sequenced to identify antigen-specific clonal expansions. An HIV-1 Nef peptide pool or a no-peptide culture served as the negative reference condition. Shared crossreactive spike epitopes were mapped to their HLA restriction using patient-derived lymphoblastoid cell lines. Memory CD4+ T cell crossreactivity between SARS-CoV-2 and common cold coronavirus spike proteins was assessed at the TCR clonotype level in the study. The Adaptive Biotechnologies TCR-sequencing kit was used for samples from a few pre-COVID donors and for the naive versus memory experiments, whereas the other data were Illumina-based. For other donors in the study, expansion assays were sequenced with a different, Illumina-based TCR-beta assay. Paper-wide results and their limitations: Approximately 69% of donors had memory CD4+ clonotypes that crossrecognized SARS-CoV-2 and at least one common cold coronavirus spike. Since the crossreactivity analysis centred on spike protein, crossreactivity against other viral proteins was not assessed. The study was constrained by small numbers of patients and of tested TCRs. No donor contributed both pre-pandemic and post-infection samples, which limited tracing the source of pre-existing responses. Compared with monoreactive clones, crossreactive clones had significantly weaker SARS-CoV-2-driven expansion, a result consistent with antigenic imprinting.

On this clone: Its antigen is not yet known. There are no base qualities to consult, and no much larger clone falls within one base.

CD4+ T cells from unexposed donors were collected before the COVID-19 pandemic (2011-2018). Following 10 days of culture, the EasySep CD4+ T cell isolation kit was used to isolate CD4+ T cells. Unexposed donor CD4+ T cells were tested for reactivity to SARS-CoV-2 S and N and four common cold coronavirus spike pools, as cell number allowed. Each well held millions of PBMCs cultured in IMDM containing roughly 5% human AB serum and approximately 9.6 IU/ml IL-2. Half of the culture medium was replaced with fresh IL-2-containing medium on days 3 and 7. In general, every peptide culture condition was set up in three replicate wells. Leukapheresis product for the unexposed donors was bought commercially. Ficoll-Paque PLUS gradient centrifugation was used to isolate PBMCs from either whole blood or leukapheresis product. PBMCs were either cryopreserved at -140°C or used fresh in the expansion assay. The QIAamp Micro DNA Kit was used to extract genomic DNA from the CD4+ T cells.

The CDR3 holds 15 amino acids from the cysteine to the phenylalanine. The kept DNA is CDR3 alone, 45 bases in frame from the first base. From V the trimming removes 4 bases and from J it removes 6 bases, while the gene matches leave 6 bases of the junction unaccounted for. Sequences LGHDT (CDR1) and YNNKEL (CDR2) are obtained from the germline V gene (reference sequence). The method behind the library was the immunoSEQ multiplex PCR assay. From the authors' description of their analysis: During preprocessing, nonproductive sequences were removed, along with CDR3s that did not begin with C, did not end with F or W, or were shorter than 7 amino acids. The MANAFEST web app was used to call antigen-specific clonotypes on the basis of expansion compared with the reference and with other culture wells. A clone was considered positive if the clone showed significant expansion compared with the reference culture in 2 of 3 replicate wells at an FDR below 0.05. To be called positive, a clone also had to show significant expansion compared with every other tandem well and an odds ratio greater than 5. After three terminal residues were trimmed from each end, CDR3 homology was quantified as pairwise Levenshtein distance using the stringdist R package. Held by TCRdb, this immuneACCESS table contains in-frame sequences only and omits some clones. Under half of the omission traces to an unresolved V gene where checked; the cause of the rest is unknown. The V and J calls and clone size were taken over from that table, and D and trimming were inferred from the DNA. In this sample the table shows about 26,000 clones, under 80% of which occur a single time. The top ten constitute under 11% of the sample.

This sequence was found in a human donor in good health. The chain joins TRBV3-1 (or the pseudogene TRBV3-2) to TRBJ1-6, with 7 bases in between that match TRBD1. Material: CD4+ T cells from PBMCs, cultured in vitro. The nucleotide sequence reads as follows: TGTGCCAGCAGCCCAACAGGGGTGGGTAATTCACCCCTCCACTTT. Translated, this gives CASSPTGVGNSPLHF.